The rows below give T cell receptor beta chains drawn from one sample of a study of immune evolution from preneoplasia to lung adenocarcinoma. Assay used: immunoSEQ multiplex PCR; TCRdb lists only in-frame clones, some missing. The data contain about 11,000 clones, 82% of them singletons. Sequencing used FFPE minimally invasive lung adenocarcinoma tissue. All receptors come from a person aged 70 to 85 with lung adenocarcinoma. The CDR3 runs from the conserved cysteine through the conserved F or W. Fields, in order: V gene, clone size, J gene, CDR3 protein. Clone size is shown for a subset of rows, as once, few, many or a class of expanded clone.

V gene: TRBV5-1
clone size: few
J gene: TRBJ1-1
CDR3 protein: CASSLEPNTEAFF

V gene: TRBV7-9
clone size: NA
J gene: TRBJ2-6
CDR3 protein: CARELTGNFSGANVLTF

V gene: TRBV6-5
clone size: few
J gene: TRBJ1-5
CDR3 protein: CASSYTTGEEQPQHF

V gene: TRBV6-1
clone size: few
J gene: TRBJ2-6
CDR3 protein: CASSEDFGGEAGANVLTF

V gene: TRBV19
clone size: once
J gene: TRBJ2-3
CDR3 protein: CASSIVWDLGDTQYF

V gene: TRBV2
clone size: medium-sized
J gene: TRBJ2-1
CDR3 protein: CAILAAHNEQFF

V gene: TRBV27
clone size: NA
J gene: TRBJ1-2
CDR3 protein: CASSLQGDMANYGYTF

V gene: TRBV30
clone size: NA
J gene: TRBJ2-7
CDR3 protein: CAWSKSDRASIYF

V gene: TRBV21-1
clone size: NA
J gene: TRBJ2-5
CDR3 protein: CASSPGTGASETQYF

V gene: TRBV20-1
clone size: NA
J gene: TRBJ1-2
CDR3 protein: CSAGQGGGYTF

V gene: TRBV20-1
clone size: NA
J gene: TRBJ2-3
CDR3 protein: CSAYRGDTQYF

V gene: TRBV7-8
clone size: NA
J gene: TRBJ2-3
CDR3 protein: CASSRISGRDTQYF

V gene: TRBV5-4
clone size: NA
J gene: TRBJ2-3
CDR3 protein: CASSLGLAGSDTQYF

V gene: TRBV11-3
clone size: NA
J gene: TRBJ2-2
CDR3 protein: CASSSSGGYTGELFF

V gene: TRBV28
clone size: few
J gene: TRBJ2-7
CDR3 protein: CASSPPGTDDEQYF

V gene: TRBV28
clone size: NA
J gene: TRBJ2-1
CDR3 protein: CASTLSGLAGGGDEQFF

V gene: TRBV19
clone size: NA
J gene: TRBJ2-7
CDR3 protein: CASSINRAEQYF

V gene: TRBV7-3
clone size: NA
J gene: TRBJ1-4
CDR3 protein: CASSLGGRLNEKLFF

V gene: TRBV20-1
clone size: NA
J gene: TRBJ1-1
CDR3 protein: CAPRGNTEAFF

V gene: TRBV7-9
clone size: NA
J gene: TRBJ2-1
CDR3 protein: CASSLGSWDEQFF

V gene: TRBV6-4
clone size: NA
J gene: TRBJ2-7
CDR3 protein: CASRILHPYEQYF

V gene: TRBV7-2
clone size: NA
J gene: TRBJ2-1
CDR3 protein: CASTGNEQFF

V gene: TRBV5-1
clone size: NA
J gene: TRBJ1-4
CDR3 protein: CASSSGQGSEKLFF

V gene: TRBV2
clone size: NA
J gene: TRBJ2-5
CDR3 protein: CASTQGGETQYF

V gene: TRBV19
clone size: once
J gene: TRBJ2-1
CDR3 protein: CASHMGLAGGTNEQFF

V gene: TRBV9
clone size: NA
J gene: TRBJ1-6
CDR3 protein: CASSLGTGDTPLHF